The T cell receptor beta chain under discussion was sequenced for a study of glioma-infiltrating T cells. Overall study findings and caveats: Above-expected tissue-blood divergence occurred in all gliomas, most in low-grade ones. Tissue and blood shared very few CDR3 sequences.

Using RNA template, CDR3s of TCR alpha and beta were amplified with iRepertoire arm-PCR. Input was about 85-400 ng of tissue mRNA or PBMC total RNA. MiXCR, applied by TCRdb to the multiplex PCR reads, yields one record per CDR3 protein. The repertoire holds around 130,000 distinct CDR3 sequences, with 20% to 25% as singletons. This clonotype was recorded at least ten times. Its antigen is undetermined. Looked up from germline, CDR1 is DFQATT and CDR2 is SNEGSKA (reference sequence). The CDR3 length is 16 residues. The junction had 8 bases not matched to a gene; V was cut back by 6 bases and J by 0 bases.

Sequences were obtained from glioma tissue, nonneoplastic brain tissue, or PBMCs (not recorded which). The TCR comes from a human donor with low-grade glioma or glioblastoma, undergoing nonglioma brain surgery, or in good health (not recorded which). The V call is TRBV20-1, the J call TRBJ1-1, with 12 bases that match TRBD1. CDR3 nucleotide sequence: TGCAGTGCAACCGGGACAGGGGGCTTGATGAACACTGAAGCTTTCTTT. Translated: CSATGTGGLMNTEAFF.